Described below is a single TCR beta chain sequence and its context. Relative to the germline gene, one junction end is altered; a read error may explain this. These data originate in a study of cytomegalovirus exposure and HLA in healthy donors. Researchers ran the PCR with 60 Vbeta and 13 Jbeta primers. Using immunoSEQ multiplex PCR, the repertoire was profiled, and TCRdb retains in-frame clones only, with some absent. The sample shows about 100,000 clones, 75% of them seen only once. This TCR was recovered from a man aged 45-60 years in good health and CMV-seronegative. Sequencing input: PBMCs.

The CDR3 DNA reads as TGTTCCAGCACCCCTACTGGAGACGAGCAGTACTTC. Translation: CSSTPTGDEQYF. The J gene is TRBJ2-7, the V gene TRBV7-9, with D uncertain. CDR1 and CDR2 from the germline V gene are SEHNR and FQNEAQ (reference sequence). CDR3 size: 12 residues.